This TCR beta chain derives from a study of a mutant IDH1 vaccine in newly diagnosed glioma. Study summary: In weeks 1, 3, 5, 7, 11, 15, 19 and 23, patients were vaccinated.

Method: immunoSEQ multiplex PCR; TCRdb's copy keeps in-frame clones and lacks some. Altogether roughly 120,000 clones are present, 80% being singletons, with the ten largest covering about 5.5%. Comments on this clone: Antigen: not known.

Time point here: week 11, during vaccination. A single vaccine dose contained 300 ug of mutant IDH1 20-mer peptide, and topical imiquimod was used with it. The sequence derives from a man aged 35 to 55 with glioma. This specimen consisted of PBMCs, obtained from a glioma patient whose treatment included an IDH1 peptide vaccine.

The CDR3 loop reads CASSPRGLQETQYF. CDR3 in DNA: TGTGCCAGCTCACCAAGAGGCCTACAAGAGACCCAGTACTTC. The chain combines TRBV18 with TRBJ2-5, with unresolved D. The CDR3 runs to 14 residues. V was pared by 2 bases and J by 2 bases, with 9 bases between. Per germline, CDR1 KGHSH and CDR2 LQKENI.